Following are 10 T cell receptor beta chains from one sample sequenced in a study of T-cell memory formation after mild COVID-19. Each CDR3 protein gets one entry after TCRdb re-called the 5' RACE reads with MiXCR. This sample has 170,000 or so distinct CDR3 sequences, with 25% to 40% found just once. Material: PBMCs or a T cell subset sorted from them (not recorded which). All receptors come from an adult woman who had mild COVID-19 (a few samples of this study predate the infection). Cell type and time point are not known.

The sample holds one count of this clonotype. This chain connects TRBV11-2 to TRBJ2-7; D uncertain. The CDR3 is 14 residues long. Germline V gene data show CDR1 as SGHAT and CDR2 as FQNNGV. With 5 bases removed from V and 4 bases from J, the gap between germline ends came to 15 bases. In nucleotides, the CDR3 is TGTGCCAGCAGCCCCCGGGCCGAAACATACGAGCAGTACTTC. This codes for CASSPRAETYEQYF.

This chain uses TRBV4-1 with TRBJ1-1, with 9 bases identical to TRBD1. Looked up from germline, CDR1 is MGHRA and CDR2 is YSYEKL. CDR3 length: 15 amino acids. V dropped 2 bases and J dropped 1; count of bases not matched to a gene: 2. CDR3 nucleotide sequence: TGCGCCAGCAGCCAAACGGACAGGGGGAACACTGAAGCTTTCTTT. It translates to CASSQTDRGNTEAFF.

This clonotype came up once. V gene TRBV5-5 combines with J gene TRBJ1-1; 8 bases fit TRBD1. The germline gives CDR1 SGHKS, CDR2 YYEKEE (reference sequence). The CDR3 totals 16 residues. The trim removed 2 bases at V and 1 base at J, leaving 7 bases unmatched. The chain's CDR3 is CASSFSGTGWNTEAFF. Here the CDR3 DNA reads TGTGCCAGCAGCTTCTCCGGGACAGGCTGGAACACTGAAGCTTTCTTT. The complete variable domain, with remaining parts taken from reference TRBV5-5 and TRBJ1-1, reads DAGVTQSPTHLIKTRGQQVTLRCSPISGHKSVSWYQQVLGQGPQFIFQYYEKEERGRGNFPDRFSARQFPNYSSELNVNALLLGDSALYLCASSFSGTGWNTEAFFGQGTRLTVV.

Only a few counts were recorded for this clonotype. The chain has TRBV6-1 and TRBJ1-1; D is uncertain. The V end lost 10 bases, the J end lost 4 bases, and 19 bases lay between the germline ends. Germline V gene lookup returns CDR1 MNHNS and CDR2 SASEGT. This CDR3 is built from 14 residues. The CDR3 DNA reads as TGTGCCACAACCGCAGTGGGGTCTGGCACTGAAGCTTTCTTT. It yields the protein CATTAVGSGTEAFF.

This clonotype was counted a few times. The chain recombines TRBV11-3 with TRBJ2-1; D not resolved. The germline V gene encodes CDR1 SGHNT and CDR2 YENEEA. CDR3 length equals 15 residues. V was pared by 2 bases and J by 8 bases, with 16 bases between. Here the CDR3 DNA reads TGTGCCAGCAGCTTACGTACATCGGCAGCCGATGAGCAGTTCTTC. Translating it yields CASSLRTSAADEQFF.

The gene calls are TRBV15 and TRBJ1-5; no definite D call. Trimming pared 5 bases from V and 3 bases from J, leaving 14 bases between. The germline gives CDR1 LNHNV, CDR2 YYDKDF (reference sequence). There are 15 residues in the CDR3. This CDR3 is CATSQGLTTNQPQHF. The CDR3 bases are TGTGCCACCAGCCAAGGACTAACTACCAATCAGCCCCAGCATTTT.

This clonotype was seen a handful of times. The chain links TRBV19 to TRBJ2-7; 11 bases align to TRBD2. The germline gives CDR1 LNHDA, CDR2 SQIVND (reference sequence). There are 15 residues in the CDR3. J was trimmed by 6 bases and V by 2 bases; bases with no gene match: 6. The CDR3 is CASSITTSGSSEQYF. As DNA, the CDR3 is TGTGCCAGTAGTATAACCACTAGCGGGAGTTCCGAGCAGTACTTC.

The chain links TRBV6-2 or TRBV6-3 to TRBJ2-3; D is undetermined. There are 14 residues in the CDR3. V lost 8 bases and J 7 bases, leaving 19 bases between the germline ends. Germline V gene lookup returns CDR1 MNHEY and CDR2 SVGEGT. The CDR3 loop is CASPGSRWRNTQYF. CDR3 sequence (DNA): TGTGCCAGCCCAGGATCTAGGTGGCGAAATACGCAGTATTTT.

The CDR3, as DNA: TGCAGTGCTAGAGATCATTATAACAGGAACACCGGGGAGCTGTTTTTT. It is translated as CSARDHYNRNTGELFF. The rearrangement joins TRBV20-1 to TRBJ2-2, with D hard to call. The V and J ends lost 0 bases and 1 base respectively, with 12 bases between them. From germline, CDR1 is DFQATT and CDR2 SNEGSKA (reference sequence). This CDR3 has 16 residues.

The chain has TRBV12-3 or TRBV12-4 and TRBJ1-1, with D tentatively TRBD1 (6 bases). Trimming left V 6 bases short and J 8 bases short, with 19 bases between. The CDR3 is 14 residues long. The CDR3 loop reads CASSGGVRGQEAFF. In DNA form, the CDR3 reads TGTGCCAGCAGCGGGGGCGTCAGAGGGCAGGAAGCTTTCTTT.